The T cell receptor beta chain described here comes from a study of blood T cell repertoires in COVID-19. For the study at large: Samples came from the United States, Italy and Spain, spanning acute and convalescent COVID-19.

Generated by immunoSEQ multiplex PCR, the TCRdb table keeps only in-frame clones and is missing some. The sample holds about 140,000 clones, around 76% seen once. This CDR3 spans 14 amino acids. The V and J ends lost 4 bases and 4 bases respectively, with 13 bases between them. Germline V gene lookup returns CDR1 SGHTA and CDR2 FQGNSA. Sample: peripheral blood. The sequence was collected from a man at least 80 years old with acute or convalescent COVID-19. The chain uses TRBV7-2 and TRBJ1-1; the D is unclear. CDR3 sequence: CASSSPAGVTEAFF. Here the CDR3 DNA reads TGTGCCAGCAGCTCCCCGGCAGGTGTCACTGAAGCTTTCTTT.